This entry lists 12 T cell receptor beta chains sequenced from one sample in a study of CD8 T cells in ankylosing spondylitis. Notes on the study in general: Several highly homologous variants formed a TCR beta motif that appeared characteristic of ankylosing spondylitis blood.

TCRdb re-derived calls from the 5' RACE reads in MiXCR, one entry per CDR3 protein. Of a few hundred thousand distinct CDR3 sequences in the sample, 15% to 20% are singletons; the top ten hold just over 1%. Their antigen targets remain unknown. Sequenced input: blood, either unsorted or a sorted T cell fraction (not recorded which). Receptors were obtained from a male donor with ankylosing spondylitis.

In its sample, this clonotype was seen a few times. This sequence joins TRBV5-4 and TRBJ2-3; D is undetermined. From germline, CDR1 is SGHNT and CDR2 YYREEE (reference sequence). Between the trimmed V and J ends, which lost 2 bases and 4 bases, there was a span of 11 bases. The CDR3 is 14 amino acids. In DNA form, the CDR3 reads TGTGCCAGCAGCTTCTCCGGGTTTCCAGATACGCAGTATTTT. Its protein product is CASSFSGFPDTQYF.

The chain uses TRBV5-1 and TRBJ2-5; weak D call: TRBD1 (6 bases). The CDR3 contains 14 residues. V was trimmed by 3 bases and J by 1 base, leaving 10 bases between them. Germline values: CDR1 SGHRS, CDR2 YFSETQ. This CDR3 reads CASSSRGPQETQYF. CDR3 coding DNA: TGCGCCAGCAGCTCCAGGGGTCCCCAAGAGACCCAGTACTTC. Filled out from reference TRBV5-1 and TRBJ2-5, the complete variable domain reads KAGVTQTPRYLIKTRGQQVTLSCSPISGHRSVSWYQQTPGQGLQFLFEYFSETQRNKGNFPGRFSGRQFSNSRSEMNVSTLELGDSALYLCASSSRGPQETQYFGPGTRLLVL.

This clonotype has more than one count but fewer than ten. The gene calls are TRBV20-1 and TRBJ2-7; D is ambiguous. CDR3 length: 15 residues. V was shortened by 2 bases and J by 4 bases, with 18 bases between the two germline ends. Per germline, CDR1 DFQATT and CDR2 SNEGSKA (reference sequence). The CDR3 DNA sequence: TGCAGTGCTAGACCTCCGACCGGTGGGGTTTACGAGCAGTACTTC. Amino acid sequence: CSARPPTGGVYEQYF.

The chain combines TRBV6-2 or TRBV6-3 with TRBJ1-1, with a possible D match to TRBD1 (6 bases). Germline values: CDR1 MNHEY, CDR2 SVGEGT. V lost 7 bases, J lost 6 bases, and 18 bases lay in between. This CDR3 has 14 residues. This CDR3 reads CASTIQGYGAEAFF. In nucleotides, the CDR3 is TGTGCCAGCACTATCCAGGGGTACGGGGCTGAAGCTTTCTTT.

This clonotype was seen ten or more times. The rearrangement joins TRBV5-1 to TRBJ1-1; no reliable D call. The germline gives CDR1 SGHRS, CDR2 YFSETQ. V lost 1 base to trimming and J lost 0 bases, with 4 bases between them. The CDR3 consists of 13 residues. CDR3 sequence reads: CASSLTVNTEAFF. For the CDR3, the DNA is TGCGCCAGCAGCTTGACAGTGAACACTGAAGCTTTCTTT. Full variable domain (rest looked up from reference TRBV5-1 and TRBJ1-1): KAGVTQTPRYLIKTRGQQVTLSCSPISGHRSVSWYQQTPGQGLQFLFEYFSETQRNKGNFPGRFSGRQFSNSRSEMNVSTLELGDSALYLCASSLTVNTEAFFGQGTRLTVV.

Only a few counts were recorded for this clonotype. As DNA, the CDR3 is TGTGCCAGCTCACCATACGGTGACTTGAGTCAGCCCTATGGCTACACCTTC. Translated, it gives CASSPYGDLSQPYGYTF. V gene TRBV18 combines with J gene TRBJ1-2, with D hard to call. V dropped 2 bases and J dropped 4 bases, with 20 bases sitting between them. The CDR3 length is 17 residues. CDR1 KGHSH and CDR2 LQKENI come from the germline V gene.

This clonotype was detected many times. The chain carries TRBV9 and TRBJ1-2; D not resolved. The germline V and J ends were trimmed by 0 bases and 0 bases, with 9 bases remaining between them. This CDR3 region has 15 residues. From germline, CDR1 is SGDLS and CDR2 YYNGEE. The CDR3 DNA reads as TGTGCCAGCAGCGTAGGGGCCGACGCTAACTATGGCTACACCTTC. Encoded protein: CASSVGADANYGYTF.

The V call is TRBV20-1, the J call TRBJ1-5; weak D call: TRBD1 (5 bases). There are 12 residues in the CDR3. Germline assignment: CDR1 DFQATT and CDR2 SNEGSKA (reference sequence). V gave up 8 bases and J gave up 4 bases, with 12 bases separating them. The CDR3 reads CSPRGENQPQHF. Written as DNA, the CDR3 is TGCAGTCCCCGGGGGGAGAATCAGCCCCAGCATTTT.

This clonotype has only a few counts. As DNA, the CDR3 is TGCAGTGCTAGACGACAGGGGGACTATGGCTACACCTTC. Protein: CSARRQGDYGYTF. The J gene is TRBJ1-2, the V gene TRBV20-1; 9 nucleotides line up with TRBD1. Trimming took 2 bases from V and 3 from J; bases not matched to a gene: 1. The CDR3 totals 13 residues. Germline V CDR1 and CDR2: DFQATT, SNEGSKA (reference sequence).

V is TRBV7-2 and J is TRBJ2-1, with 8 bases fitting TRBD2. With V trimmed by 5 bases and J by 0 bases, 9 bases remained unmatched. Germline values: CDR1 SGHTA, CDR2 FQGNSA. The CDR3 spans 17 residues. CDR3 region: CASSPTLAESSYNEQFF. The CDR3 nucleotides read TGTGCCAGCAGCCCTACACTAGCGGAAAGCTCCTACAATGAGCAGTTCTTC. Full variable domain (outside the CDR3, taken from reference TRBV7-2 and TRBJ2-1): GAGVSQSPSNKVTEKGKDVELRCDPISGHTALYWYRQSLGQGLEFLIYFQGNSAPDKSGLPSDRFSAERTGGSVSTLTIQRTQQEDSAVYLCASSPTLAESSYNEQFFGPGTRLTVL.

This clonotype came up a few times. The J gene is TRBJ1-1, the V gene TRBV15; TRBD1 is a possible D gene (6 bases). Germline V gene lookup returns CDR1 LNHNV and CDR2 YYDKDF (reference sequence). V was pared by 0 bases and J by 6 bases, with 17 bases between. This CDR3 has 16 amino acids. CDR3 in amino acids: CATSRDVGGPGSEAFF. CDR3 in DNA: TGTGCCACCAGCAGAGATGTTGGGGGGCCGGGGTCTGAAGCTTTCTTT.

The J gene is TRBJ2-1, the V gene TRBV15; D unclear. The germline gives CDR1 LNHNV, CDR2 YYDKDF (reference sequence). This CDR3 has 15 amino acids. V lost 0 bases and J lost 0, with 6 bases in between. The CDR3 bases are TGTGCCACCAGCAGAGATATCGGCTCCTACAATGAGCAGTTCTTC. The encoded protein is CATSRDIGSYNEQFF.